Shown below are 22 T cell receptor beta chains from a single sample sequenced in a study of radiotherapy plus CTLA-4 blockade in lung cancer. Profiling relied on immunoSEQ multiplex PCR, and the TCRdb table lists in-frame clones only, not all of them. Of about 120,000 clones detected, 90% appear once; the ten largest clones hold about 7%. The sample was peripheral blood, taken from a patient treated with radiotherapy plus ipilimumab. The origin of the receptors is a human donor with non-small cell lung cancer that progressed on radiotherapy plus ipilimumab.

The chain couples TRBV5-8 to TRBJ1-1; D is undetermined. Germline CDR1 and CDR2: SGHTS and YDEGEE. The CDR3 sequence is 14 residues long. Trimming left V 1 base short and J 5 bases short, with 12 bases between. This chain's CDR3 is CASSLLGPSTEAFF. The CDR3 nucleotides read TGTGCCAGCAGCTTGCTAGGACCGAGTACTGAAGCTTTCTTT. The full variable domain, its missing parts supplied by reference TRBV5-8 and TRBJ1-1, is EAGVTQSPTHLIKTRGQQATLRCSPISGHTSVYWYQQALGLGLQFLLWYDEGEERNRGNFPPRFSGRQFPNYSSELNVNALELEDSALYLCASSLLGPSTEAFFGQGTRLTVV.

The CDR3 nucleotides are TGTGCCAGCTCGTCAGGGCTCAGGAACACAGATACGCAGTATTTT. The encoded protein is CASSSGLRNTDTQYF. The V gene is TRBV18, the J gene TRBJ2-3; D may be TRBD1 (5 bases). CDR3 length: 15 amino acids. V was cut by 6 bases and J by 2 bases, with 15 bases left in between. Germline V CDR1 and CDR2: KGHSH, LQKENI.

In this sample, this clone turned up once. The chain couples TRBV6-5 to TRBJ2-7, with unresolved D. The CDR3 sequence is 14 residues long. Germline CDR1 reads MNHEY; CDR2 reads SVGAGI. V lost 2 bases and J lost 4, with 12 bases in between. The CDR3, as DNA: TGTGCCAGCAGTTACGGAGTCCGGGTATACGAGCAGTACTTC. As protein: CASSYGVRVYEQYF.

The V call is TRBV27, the J call TRBJ2-1; 10 bases are a match to TRBD2. The CDR3 totals 14 residues. V shed 6 bases and J 9 bases; nucleotides not matched to a gene: 8. Looked up from germline, CDR1 is MNHEY and CDR2 is SMNVEV (reference sequence). The CDR3 DNA reads TGTGCCAGCAGCTGGCCTAGCGGGAGCACTGAGCAGTTCTTC. Amino acid sequence: CASSWPSGSTEQFF.

This chain uses TRBV2 with TRBJ2-3; 7 bases map to TRBD2. Per germline, CDR1 SNHLY and CDR2 FYNNEI. With 5 bases clipped from V and 5 bases from J, the junction kept 4 bases outside the gene matches. This CDR3 contains 13 residues. The chain's CDR3 is CASSSGGGDTQYF. DNA of the CDR3: TGTGCCAGCAGTAGCGGCGGGGGAGATACGCAGTATTTT.

The rearrangement uses TRBV27 and TRBJ2-3; D gene uncertain. V was pared by 5 bases and J by 1 base, with 13 bases between. The CDR3 is 15 residues long. The germline V gene encodes CDR1 MNHEY and CDR2 SMNVEV (reference sequence). In DNA, the CDR3 is TGTGCCAGCAGTGCTGGACGCGGCCGCACAGATACGCAGTATTTT. This sequence encodes CASSAGRGRTDTQYF.

The rearrangement joins TRBV13 to TRBJ2-7; tentative D call: TRBD2 (6 bases). Between the trimmed V and J ends, which lost 5 bases and 0 bases, there was a span of 17 bases. Germline CDR1 PRHDT, CDR2 FYEKMQ (reference sequence). The CDR3 consists of 16 residues. DNA of the CDR3: TGTGCCAGCAGCCCTAAAGCGGGTCTACTCTCCTACGAGCAGTACTTC. Amino acids: CASSPKAGLLSYEQYF.

The gene calls are TRBV14 and TRBJ1-1; tentatively, D is TRBD1 (5 bases). The CDR3 has 15 residues. Germline CDR1 and CDR2: SGHDN and FVKESK. V lost 3 bases and J 0 bases, leaving 11 bases between the germline ends. Written as DNA, the CDR3 is TGTGCCAGCAGCCAGGGGGGACCGTTGAACACTGAAGCTTTCTTT. Translating it yields CASSQGGPLNTEAFF.

The chain employs TRBV7-9 and TRBJ2-3; D remains unclear. V shed 8 bases and J shed 0 bases, with 6 bases lying between them. The CDR3 totals 12 residues. Germline V CDR1 and CDR2: SEHNR, FQNEAQ (reference sequence). This chain's CDR3 is CASGPSTDTQYF. The CDR3 bases are TGTGCCAGCGGCCCTAGCACAGATACGCAGTATTTT. The whole variable domain, remainder taken from reference TRBV7-9 and TRBJ2-3, is DTGVSQNPRHKITKRGQNVTFRCDPISEHNRLYWYRQTLGQGPEFLTYFQNEAQLEKSRLLSDRFSAERPKGSFSTLEIQRTEQGDSAMYLCASGPSTDTQYFGPGTRLTVL.

This sequence joins TRBV6-5 and TRBJ2-7, with 7 nucleotides matching TRBD2. Germline-derived CDR1 and CDR2 are MNHEY and SVGAGI. V dropped 0 bases and J dropped 0; count of bases not matched to a gene: 5. This CDR3 has 16 amino acids. Here the CDR3 reads CASSYSAPSGSYEQYF. The CDR3 DNA is TGTGCCAGCAGTTACTCGGCGCCTAGCGGCTCCTACGAGCAGTACTTC.

This sequence joins TRBV2 and TRBJ1-1; perhaps TRBD1 as D (5 bases). CDR1 is SNHLY and CDR2 is FYNNEI in the germline V gene. This CDR3 has 13 amino acids. Trimming cost V 6 bases and J 1 base, with 9 bases left between them. Here the CDR3 reads CASRGQGNTEAFF. As DNA, the CDR3 is TGTGCCAGCAGGGGGCAGGGGAACACTGAAGCTTTCTTT.

This clone was seen once. V gene TRBV4-1 combines with J gene TRBJ1-2, with a possible D match to TRBD1 (5 bases). The CDR3 length is 14 residues. The germline V and J ends were trimmed by 2 bases and 3 bases, with 10 bases remaining between them. CDR1 is MGHRA, CDR2 YSYEKL, per germline. CDR3 sequence: CASSQSSGDYGYTF. In nucleotides, the CDR3 is TGCGCCAGCAGCCAATCCTCGGGGGACTATGGCTACACCTTC.

The rearrangement links TRBV9 to TRBJ2-3; D call uncertain. V lost 1 base, J lost 2 bases, and 8 bases lay in between. Germline V CDR1 and CDR2: SGDLS, YYNGEE. There are 14 residues in the CDR3. CDR3 sequence (DNA): TGTGCCAGCAGCGTATCCCCGTACACAGATACGCAGTATTTT. Amino acids: CASSVSPYTDTQYF.

The chain couples TRBV7-2 to TRBJ2-2; TRBD1 agrees at 10 bases. CDR1 SGHTA and CDR2 FQGNSA come from the germline V gene. This CDR3 region has 16 residues. Trimming removed 5 bases from V and 6 bases from J; junction bases left unmatched: 9. This chain's CDR3 is CASSRQGAVDAGELFF. The CDR3 DNA sequence: TGTGCCAGCAGCAGACAGGGGGCGGTCGACGCCGGGGAGCTGTTTTTT.

This chain connects TRBV6-1 to TRBJ1-5; 8 bases match TRBD1. In germline, CDR1 is MNHNS, CDR2 SASEGT. The V gene end was trimmed by 5 bases and the J gene end by 5 bases; junction bases not matched to a gene: 5. CDR3 length: 14 amino acids. The CDR3, as DNA: TGTGCCAGCAGTAGGACAGGGACCTATCAGCCCCAGCATTTT. It translates to CASSRTGTYQPQHF.

This sequence joins TRBV6-5 and TRBJ2-2; 9 bases match TRBD1. The CDR3 sequence is 13 residues long. J was trimmed by 7 bases and V by 8 bases; bases with no gene match: 5. Germline-derived CDR1 and CDR2 are MNHEY and SVGAGI. CDR3 sequence reads: CASGGQGYGELFF. The CDR3 DNA reads as TGTGCCAGCGGTGGACAGGGGTACGGGGAGCTGTTTTTT.

The chain combines TRBV13 with TRBJ2-1; 10 positions agree with TRBD2. J was trimmed by 7 bases and V by 2 bases; bases with no gene match: 11. Per germline, CDR1 PRHDT and CDR2 FYEKMQ (reference sequence). This CDR3 spans 17 amino acids. CDR3 in amino acids: CASSLRAWSSGSNEQFF. The CDR3 coding sequence is TGTGCCAGCAGCTTAAGGGCTTGGTCTAGCGGGAGTAATGAGCAGTTCTTC.

The chain employs TRBV18 and TRBJ2-7; 7 bases map to TRBD2. The CDR3 loop spans 12 amino acids. J was trimmed by 5 bases and V by 3 bases; bases with no gene match: 1. The germline gives CDR1 KGHSH, CDR2 LQKENI. The DNA of the CDR3 is TGTGCCAGCTCACCCAGCGGGGACGAGCAGTACTTC. It specifies CASSPSGDEQYF. Combining the CDR3 with reference TRBV18 and TRBJ2-7 gives the whole variable domain NAGVMQNPRHLVRRRGQEARLRCSPMKGHSHVYWYRQLPEEGLKFMVYLQKENIIDESGMPKERFSAEFPKEGPSILRIQQVVRGDSAAYFCASSPSGDEQYFGPGTRLTVT.

V and J are TRBV19 and TRBJ1-2, with 10 bases aligning to TRBD1. Trimming at V came to 3 bases and at J to 5 bases, leaving 3 bases not matched to a gene. Germline values: CDR1 LNHDA, CDR2 SQIVND (reference sequence). The length of the CDR3 is 14 residues. The CDR3 here is CASSMGQGPYGYTF. The CDR3 region has the DNA TGTGCCAGTAGTATGGGACAGGGGCCTTATGGCTACACCTTC.

This rearrangement joins TRBV7-8 to TRBJ1-6; the D is unclear. This CDR3 contains 15 residues. Germline CDR1 SGHVS, CDR2 FQNEAQ. Trimming took 0 bases from V and 7 from J, leaving 10 bases between them. In DNA, the CDR3 is TGTGCCAGCAGCTTAGCGGGAAGCCGAAATTCACCCCTCCACTTT. Translating it yields CASSLAGSRNSPLHF. Drawing the rest from reference TRBV7-8 and TRBJ1-6, the complete variable domain is GAGVSQSPRYKVAKRGQDVALRCDPISGHVSLFWYQQALGQGPEFLTYFQNEAQLDKSGLPSDRFFAERPEGSVSTLKIQRTQQEDSAVYLCASSLAGSRNSPLHFGNGTRLTVT.

The chain couples TRBV5-1 to TRBJ2-2; D not resolved. The germline V gene encodes CDR1 SGHRS and CDR2 YFSETQ. This CDR3 contains 14 residues. Trimming cost V 0 bases and J 5 bases, with 8 bases left between them. CDR3 bases: TGCGCCAGCAGCTTGGCCGTCGTAACCGGGGAGCTGTTTTTT. This codes for CASSLAVVTGELFF.

This sequence joins TRBV5-1 and TRBJ1-5; D gene unclear. V dropped 5 bases and J dropped 6 bases, with 15 bases sitting between them. In germline, CDR1 is SGHRS, CDR2 YFSETQ. This CDR3 region has 14 residues. The CDR3 here is CASRETTNAQPQHF. CDR3 sequence (DNA): TGCGCCAGCAGAGAGACCACGAACGCTCAGCCCCAGCATTTT. Complete variable domain (other parts from reference TRBV5-1 and TRBJ1-5): KAGVTQTPRYLIKTRGQQVTLSCSPISGHRSVSWYQQTPGQGLQFLFEYFSETQRNKGNFPGRFSGRQFSNSRSEMNVSTLELGDSALYLCASRETTNAQPQHFGDGTRLSIL.